The following is a TCR beta chain sequence with its context. The antigen is undetermined. Breast cancer patients provided tissue from their axillary draining lymph nodes. This sample is drawn from a study of breast tumors, draining lymph nodes, adjacent tissues. Overall study findings and caveats: The lymph node origin of tumor T cells was framed as consistent with a hypothesis, not demonstrated.

TCRdb reprocessed the multiplex PCR reads via MiXCR and lists one record per CDR3 protein. The sample includes roughly 110,000 distinct CDR3 sequences, around 30% of them seen just once. The CDR3 is 15 residues long. The germline CDR1 and CDR2 sequences are SGHVT and SQSDAQ. After removal of 4 bases from V and 5 bases from J, the junction contained 6 bases not matched to a gene. V and J are TRBV7-4 and TRBJ2-1; 9 bases align to TRBD2. The source is a female donor with breast cancer. Some clones in this sample may be carry-over from other donors' samples. The sample taken for sequencing was axillary lymph node tissue. The chain's CDR3 is CASSYGTSWDNEQFF. CDR3 nucleotides: TGTGCCAGCAGCTACGGGACTAGCTGGGACAATGAGCAGTTCTTC.